Reported below is one T cell receptor beta chain. This record comes from a study of CXCR3-negative and CXCR3-positive naive CD8 T cells. This CDR3 comprises 16 residues. CDR1 is DFQATT and CDR2 is SNEGSKA in the germline V gene (reference sequence). TRB cDNA was prepared as libraries by UMI-labeled 5' RACE. One entry per CDR3 protein, without DNA, is what TCRdb gives after re-calling the 5' RACE reads. The sample table sets out under 10,000 distinct CDR3 sequences. At roughly 300,000 cells each, triplicate sorts were carried out for each CD8+ T cell subset. The sequenced sample consisted of naive CXCR3- CD8+ T cells from blood. Stated subset: CD45RO-CCR7+CD27+CD95- naive CD8+ T cells lacking CXCR3 (TNR3-). The chain uses TRBV20-1 and TRBJ2-1; TCRdb's D call, TRBD2, is unchecked because there is no DNA. This receptor was taken from a human donor in good health. Some clones in this sample may be carry-over from other donors' samples. The CDR3 region is CSARRRSGSHYNEQFF.